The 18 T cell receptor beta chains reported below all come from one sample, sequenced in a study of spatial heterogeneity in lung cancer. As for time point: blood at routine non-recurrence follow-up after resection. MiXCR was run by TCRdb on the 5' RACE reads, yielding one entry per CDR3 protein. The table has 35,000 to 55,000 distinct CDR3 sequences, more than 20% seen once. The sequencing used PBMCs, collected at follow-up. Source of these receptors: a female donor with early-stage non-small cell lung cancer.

CDR3 sequence: CASSVRASTDTQYF. CDR3 coding DNA: TGTGCCAGCAGCGTAAGGGCTAGCACAGATACGCAGTATTTT. The J gene is TRBJ2-3, the V gene TRBV9; D ambiguous. The CDR3 length is 14 residues. The V end lost 1 base, the J end lost 0 bases, and 6 bases lay between the germline ends. Looked up from germline, CDR1 is SGDLS and CDR2 is YYNGEE.

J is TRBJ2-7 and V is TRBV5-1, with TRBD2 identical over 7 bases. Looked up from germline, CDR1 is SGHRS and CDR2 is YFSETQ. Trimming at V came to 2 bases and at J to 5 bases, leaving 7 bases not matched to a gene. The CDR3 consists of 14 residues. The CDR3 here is CASSFGGSGHEQYF. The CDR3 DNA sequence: TGCGCCAGCAGCTTCGGCGGGAGCGGCCACGAGCAGTACTTC.

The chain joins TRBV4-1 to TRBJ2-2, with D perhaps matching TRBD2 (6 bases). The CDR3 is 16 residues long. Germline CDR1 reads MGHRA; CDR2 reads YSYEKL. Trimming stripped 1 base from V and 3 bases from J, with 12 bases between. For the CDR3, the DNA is TGCGCCAGCAGCCAAGGAAGGGGACTCGACACCGGGGAGCTGTTTTTT. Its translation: CASSQGRGLDTGELFF.

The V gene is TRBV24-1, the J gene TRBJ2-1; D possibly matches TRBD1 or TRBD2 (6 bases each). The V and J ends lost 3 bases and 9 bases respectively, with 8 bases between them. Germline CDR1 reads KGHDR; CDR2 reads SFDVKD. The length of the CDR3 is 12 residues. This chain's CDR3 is CATSDGGREQFF. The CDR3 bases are TGTGCCACCAGTGATGGGGGGCGTGAGCAGTTCTTC.

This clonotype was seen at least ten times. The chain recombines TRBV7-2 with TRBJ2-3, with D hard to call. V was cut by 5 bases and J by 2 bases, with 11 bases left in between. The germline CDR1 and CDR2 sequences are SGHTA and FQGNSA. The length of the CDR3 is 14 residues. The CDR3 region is CASSARSPTDTQYF. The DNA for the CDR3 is TGTGCCAGCAGCGCCAGGTCCCCCACAGATACGCAGTATTTT.

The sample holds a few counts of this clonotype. The CDR3 DNA reads TGTGCCAGTAGTAAAAGTCGAGCTAACTATGGCTACACCTTC. This sequence encodes CASSKSRANYGYTF. This sequence joins TRBV19 and TRBJ1-2; D remains unclear. This CDR3 is built from 14 residues. Deletions cut 4 bases from V and 0 bases from J, with 9 bases between. Germline V CDR1 and CDR2: LNHDA, SQIVND (reference sequence).

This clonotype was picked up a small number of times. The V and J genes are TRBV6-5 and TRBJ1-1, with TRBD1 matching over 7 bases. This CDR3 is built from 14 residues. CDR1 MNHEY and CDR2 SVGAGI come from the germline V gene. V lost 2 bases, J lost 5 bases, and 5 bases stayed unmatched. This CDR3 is CASSYEGGYTEAFF. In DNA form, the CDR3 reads TGTGCCAGCAGTTACGAAGGGGGCTATACTGAAGCTTTCTTT.

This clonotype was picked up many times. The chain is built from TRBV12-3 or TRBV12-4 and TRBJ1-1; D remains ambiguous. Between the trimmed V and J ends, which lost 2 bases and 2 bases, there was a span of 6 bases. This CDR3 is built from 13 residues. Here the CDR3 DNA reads TGTGCCAGCAGTTTATCAGGCAACACTGAAGCTTTCTTT. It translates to CASSLSGNTEAFF.

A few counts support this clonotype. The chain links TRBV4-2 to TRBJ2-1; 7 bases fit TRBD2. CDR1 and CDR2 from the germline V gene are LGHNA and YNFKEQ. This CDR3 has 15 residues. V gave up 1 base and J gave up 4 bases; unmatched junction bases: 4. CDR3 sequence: CASSQGVREYNEQFF. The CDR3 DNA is TGTGCCAGCAGCCAAGGGGTGCGGGAGTACAATGAGCAGTTCTTC.

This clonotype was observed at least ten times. The CDR3 region has the DNA TGTGCCAGCAGCTTGTGGGATAGCAATCAGCCCCAGCATTTT. Protein sequence: CASSLWDSNQPQHF. V gene TRBV7-9 combines with J gene TRBJ1-5; no firm D call. CDR3 length equals 14 residues. CDR1 SEHNR and CDR2 FQNEAQ come from the germline V gene (reference sequence). Deletions cut 3 bases from V and 0 bases from J, with 6 bases between.

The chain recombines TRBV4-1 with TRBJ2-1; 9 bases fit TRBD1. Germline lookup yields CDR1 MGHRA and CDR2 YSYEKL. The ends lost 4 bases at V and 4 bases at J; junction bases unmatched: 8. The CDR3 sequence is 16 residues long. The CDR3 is CASSRRTGGDYNEQFF. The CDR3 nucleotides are TGCGCCAGCAGCCGGCGAACAGGGGGCGATTACAATGAGCAGTTCTTC.

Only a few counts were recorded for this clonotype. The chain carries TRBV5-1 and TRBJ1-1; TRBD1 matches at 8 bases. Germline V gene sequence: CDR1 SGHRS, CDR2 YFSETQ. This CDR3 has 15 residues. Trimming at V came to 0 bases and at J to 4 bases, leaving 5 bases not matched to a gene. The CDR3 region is CASSLAGQGATEAFF. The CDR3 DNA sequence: TGCGCCAGCAGCTTGGCAGGGCAGGGGGCCACTGAAGCTTTCTTT.

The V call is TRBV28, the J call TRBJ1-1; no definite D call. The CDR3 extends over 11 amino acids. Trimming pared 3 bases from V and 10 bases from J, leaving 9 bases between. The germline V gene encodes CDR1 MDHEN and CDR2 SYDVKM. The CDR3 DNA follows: TGTGCCAGCAGTTTCCCGGACGGAGCTTTCTTT. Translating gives CASSFPDGAFF.

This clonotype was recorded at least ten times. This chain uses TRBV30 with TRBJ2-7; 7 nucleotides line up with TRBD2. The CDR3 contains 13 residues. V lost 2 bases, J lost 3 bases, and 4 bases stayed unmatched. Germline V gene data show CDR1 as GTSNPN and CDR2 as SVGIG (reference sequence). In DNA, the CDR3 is TGTGCCTGGAGTCGGGGGGACCTCTACGAGCAGTACTTC. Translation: CAWSRGDLYEQYF. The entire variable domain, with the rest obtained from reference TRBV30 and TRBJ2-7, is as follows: SQTIHQWPATLVQPVGSPLSLECTVEGTSNPNLYWYRQAAGRGLQLLFYSVGIGQISSEVPQNLSASRPQDRQFILSSKKLLLSDSGFYLCAWSRGDLYEQYFGPGTRLTVT.

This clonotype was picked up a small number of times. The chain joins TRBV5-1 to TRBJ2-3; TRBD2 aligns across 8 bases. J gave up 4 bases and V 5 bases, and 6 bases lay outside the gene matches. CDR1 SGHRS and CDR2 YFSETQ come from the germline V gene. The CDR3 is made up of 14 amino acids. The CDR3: CASSSGTRADTQYF. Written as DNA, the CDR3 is TGCGCCAGCAGTTCCGGGACTAGAGCAGATACGCAGTATTTT.

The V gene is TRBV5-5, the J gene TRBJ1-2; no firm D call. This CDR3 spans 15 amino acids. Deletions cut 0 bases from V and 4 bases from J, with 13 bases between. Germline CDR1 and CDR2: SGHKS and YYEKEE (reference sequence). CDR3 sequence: CASSLVRLSLYGYTF. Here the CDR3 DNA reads TGTGCCAGCAGCTTGGTCAGACTAAGCCTCTATGGCTACACCTTC.

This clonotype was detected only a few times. CDR3 coding DNA: TGTGCCAGCAGCCTCCTAGCCCGCCTAAGCACAGATACGCAGTATTTT. The encoded protein is CASSLLARLSTDTQYF. This chain joins TRBV13 and TRBJ2-3, with D tentatively TRBD2 (5 bases). CDR3 size: 16 residues. Germline CDR1 is PRHDT and CDR2 is FYEKMQ (reference sequence). V was trimmed by 5 bases and J by 0 bases, leaving 15 bases between them.

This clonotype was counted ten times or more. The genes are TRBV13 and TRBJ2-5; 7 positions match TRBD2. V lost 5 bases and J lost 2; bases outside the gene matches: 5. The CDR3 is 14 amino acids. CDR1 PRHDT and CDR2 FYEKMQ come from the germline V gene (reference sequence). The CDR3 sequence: CASSLWTRQETQYF. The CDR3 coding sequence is TGTGCCAGCAGCCTATGGACTAGGCAAGAGACCCAGTACTTC.